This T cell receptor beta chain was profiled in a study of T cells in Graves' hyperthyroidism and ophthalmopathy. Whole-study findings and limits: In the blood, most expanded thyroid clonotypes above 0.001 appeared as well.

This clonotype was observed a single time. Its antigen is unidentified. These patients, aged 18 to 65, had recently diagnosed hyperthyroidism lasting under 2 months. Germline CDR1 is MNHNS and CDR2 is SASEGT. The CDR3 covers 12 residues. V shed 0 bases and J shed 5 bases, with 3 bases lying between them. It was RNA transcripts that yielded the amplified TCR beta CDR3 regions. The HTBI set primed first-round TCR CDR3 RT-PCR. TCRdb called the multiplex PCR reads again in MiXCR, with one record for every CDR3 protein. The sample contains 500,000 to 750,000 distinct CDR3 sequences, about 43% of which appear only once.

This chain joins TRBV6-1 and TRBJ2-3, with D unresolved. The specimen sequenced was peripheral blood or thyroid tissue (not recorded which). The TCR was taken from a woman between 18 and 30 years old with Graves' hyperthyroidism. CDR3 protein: CASSEAVDTQYF. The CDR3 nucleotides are TGTGCCAGCAGTGAAGCAGTAGATACGCAGTATTTT.